The entry below gives a single T cell receptor (beta chain) sequence along with its context. The junction does not match germline at one end; this may be a read error. A modified ARM-PCR protocol with three rounds of nested PCR amplified TCRbeta. From the multiplex PCR reads, TCRdb called clonotypes with MiXCR, one entry per CDR3 protein. Of about 110,000 distinct CDR3 sequences listed, 84% are singletons. The data derive from a study of tumor and adjacent non-tumor tissue in lung cancer. On the study more broadly: Samples averaged about 3.8 million productive TCRbeta reads each.

This CDR3 comprises 15 residues. No cell sorting was done before RNA was extracted from the tissue. V is TRBV12-3 or TRBV12-4 and J is TRBJ2-5, with 9 positions matching TRBD2. The TCR was taken from a man between 65 and 85 years old with non-small cell lung cancer. Material for sequencing was lung tumor tissue. In DNA form, the CDR3 reads TGCGCTAGCAGCGGGATAGCGGGAGTGGTGGAGACCCAGTACTTC. This encodes CASSGIAGVVETQYF.